The 6 T cell receptor beta chains listed next were all sequenced from one sample in a study of neurological immune-mediated disorders. TCRdb processed the 5' RACE reads anew with MiXCR; each CDR3 protein has one entry. This table has about 92,000 distinct CDR3 sequences, roughly 3.3% appearing once. Sequencing was performed on PBMCs. The receptors were sampled from a woman in her 50s with multiple sclerosis.

This clonotype was counted only a few times. This chain's CDR3 is CASSPIRGHDGYTF. In DNA form, the CDR3 reads TGTGCCAGCTCACCAATCCGGGGGCACGATGGCTACACCTTC. This chain links TRBV18 with TRBJ1-2; D is perhaps TRBD1 (6 bases). This CDR3 has 14 amino acids. V gave up 2 bases and J gave up 6 bases, with 13 bases separating them. From germline, CDR1 is KGHSH and CDR2 LQKENI.

This clonotype was found many times. This sequence joins TRBV27 and TRBJ2-1; 8 positions agree with TRBD2. The CDR3 contains 16 residues. Germline CDR1 is MNHEY and CDR2 is SMNVEV (reference sequence). V shed 1 base, J shed 4 bases, and the junction held 6 bases outside the gene matches. The CDR3 DNA reads TGTGCCAGCAGTTTATGGACGGGGGGGCCATACAATGAGCAGTTCTTC. This codes for CASSLWTGGPYNEQFF.

This clonotype was detected a few times. The V call is TRBV28, the J call TRBJ2-5, with 7 bases matching TRBD1. The J segment lost 4 bases and the V segment lost 6 bases, leaving 5 bases of the junction unmatched. From germline, CDR1 is MDHEN and CDR2 SYDVKM. This CDR3 comprises 13 residues. The CDR3 is CASRGGVRETQYF. CDR3 sequence (DNA): TGTGCCAGCAGAGGGGGCGTTCGAGAGACCCAGTACTTC.

This clonotype was seen repeatedly, ten times or more. The chain is built from TRBV7-8 and TRBJ1-5; D gene unclear. The V end lost 4 bases, the J end lost 5 bases, and 18 bases lay between the germline ends. The germline V gene has CDR1 SGHVS and CDR2 FQNEAQ. This CDR3 is 16 amino acids long. DNA of the CDR3: TGTGCCAGCAGCTCATCCTGGGCTGCTACTGATCAGCCCCAGCATTTT. Its protein product is CASSSSWAATDQPQHF.

This clonotype has at least ten counts. The chain carries TRBV7-2 and TRBJ2-1; 10 positions match TRBD2. The CDR3 sequence is 15 residues long. V was clipped by 7 bases and J by 1 base; unmatched bases: 4. CDR1 is SGHTA and CDR2 is FQGNSA in the germline V gene. The CDR3 DNA is TGTGCCAGCAACATAGCGGGGGGATCCTACAATGAGCAGTTCTTC. This gives the protein CASNIAGGSYNEQFF.

This clonotype was recorded at least ten times. The chain links TRBV20-1 to TRBJ2-3, with D hard to call. CDR3 length equals 13 residues. Trimming stripped 0 bases from V and 2 bases from J, with 6 bases between. Looked up from germline, CDR1 is DFQATT and CDR2 is SNEGSKA (reference sequence). This CDR3 reads CSARDYHTDTQYF. The CDR3 DNA is TGCAGTGCTAGAGATTACCACACAGATACGCAGTATTTT.